Below, 20 T cell receptor beta chains from the same sample are listed, as sequenced in a study of blood T cell repertoires in COVID-19 (dated by TCRdb to 2019 to 2021). Libraries came from the immunoSEQ multiplex PCR assay. In TCRdb, the immuneACCESS table is reduced to in-frame sequences with V and J assigned. These tables do not hold every clone; where another copy was compared, an unresolved V gene accounts for under half, and the others remain unexplained. The sample table holds tens of thousands of clones, of which around 79% were seen once. 32% of the sample comes from the top ten. The sample comprised peripheral blood. These receptors originate from a human donor in a cohort sampled during active COVID-19.

The J gene is TRBJ2-2, the V gene TRBV3-1 (or the pseudogene TRBV3-2); 7 positions match TRBD1. The CDR3 runs 16 residues. Germline CDR1 reads LGHDT; CDR2 reads YNNKEL (reference sequence). Trimming cost V 1 base and J 1 base; bases outside gene matches: 3. The CDR3 DNA reads TGTGCCAGCAGCCAAGTCCGGACAGGGAACACCGGGGAGCTGTTTTTT. The encoded protein is CASSQVRTGNTGELFF.

The chain is built from TRBV27 and TRBJ1-2, with 7 bases matching TRBD1. Germline CDR1 and CDR2: MNHEY and SMNVEV (reference sequence). After removal of 7 bases from V and 3 bases from J, the junction contained 11 bases not matched to a gene. The CDR3 contains 15 residues. The CDR3 loop is CASNFPTGWDYGYTF. CDR3 in DNA: TGTGCCAGCAATTTCCCGACAGGGTGGGACTATGGCTACACCTTC.

V is TRBV5-4 and J is TRBJ2-7, with TRBD2 identical over 11 bases. With 4 bases clipped from V and 6 bases from J, the junction kept 9 bases outside the gene matches. This CDR3 comprises 15 residues. Germline V lookup: CDR1 SGHNT, CDR2 YYREEE (reference sequence). CDR3 sequence reads: CASSRLAGGFSEQYF. The CDR3 DNA reads as TGTGCCAGCAGCCGCTTAGCGGGAGGGTTTAGCGAGCAGTACTTC.

The gene calls are TRBV5-1 and TRBJ2-5; TRBD2 is a possible D gene (5 bases). V was cut by 6 bases and J by 6 bases, with 9 bases left in between. Germline V gene data show CDR1 as SGHRS and CDR2 as YFSETQ. The CDR3 consists of 11 residues. DNA for the CDR3: TGCGCCAGCAACGGGGAGCAGACCCAGTACTTC. It is translated as CASNGEQTQYF.

This rearrangement joins TRBV30 to TRBJ1-5, with a weak D call TRBD1 (5 bases). Deletions cut 6 bases from V and 2 bases from J, with 17 bases between. This CDR3 spans 15 amino acids. CDR1 and CDR2 from the germline V gene are GTSNPN and SVGIG (reference sequence). The CDR3 loop reads CACFGGGGGNQPQHF. CDR3 nucleotides: TGTGCCTGTTTCGGGGGGGGTGGAGGCAATCAGCCCCAGCATTTT.

This chain links TRBV5-1 with TRBJ1-2; the match to TRBD1 covers 8 bases. This CDR3 is built from 13 residues. Germline CDR1 is SGHRS and CDR2 is YFSETQ. Trimming took 5 bases from V and 4 from J; bases not matched to a gene: 4. The CDR3 nucleotides are TGCGCCAGCAGGTTCGACAGGGGCTATGGCTACACCTTC. Translated, it gives CASRFDRGYGYTF.

CDR3 protein: CASSADDRANTEAFF. CDR3 DNA: TGTGCCAGTAGCGCCGACGACAGAGCAAACACTGAAGCTTTCTTT. The chain joins TRBV19 to TRBJ1-1; D perhaps matches TRBD1 (5 bases). In germline, CDR1 is LNHDA, CDR2 SQIVND (reference sequence). Trimming took off 6 bases at V and 2 bases at J, with 16 bases between the two ends. This CDR3 has 15 residues. The complete variable domain, with remaining parts taken from reference TRBV19 and TRBJ1-1, reads DGGITQSPKYLFRKEGQNVTLSCEQNLNHDAMYWYRQDPGQGLRLIYYSQIVNDFQKGDIAEGYSVSREKKESFPLTVTSAQKNPTAFYLCASSADDRANTEAFFGQGTRLTVV.

The chain recombines TRBV11-2 with TRBJ1-1; TRBD1 agrees at 7 bases. The junction had 12 bases not matched to a gene; V was cut back by 5 bases and J by 6 bases. This CDR3 has 15 amino acids. Germline V gene data show CDR1 as SGHAT and CDR2 as FQNNGV. Here the CDR3 DNA reads TGTGCCAGCAGCCCCTACTTTACAGGGGACGCTGAAGCTTTCTTT. This translates into CASSPYFTGDAEAFF.

This chain uses TRBV10-3 with TRBJ2-3, with 11 positions matching TRBD2. With 1 base clipped from V and 0 bases from J, the junction kept 6 bases outside the gene matches. The germline CDR1 and CDR2 sequences are ENHRY and SYGVKD. The CDR3 contains 18 residues. The CDR3: CAISEFAASGGSTDTQYF. As DNA, the CDR3 is TGTGCCATCAGTGAGTTCGCAGCTAGCGGGGGGAGCACAGATACGCAGTATTTT.

This chain connects TRBV3-1 (or the pseudogene TRBV3-2) to TRBJ1-1; D might be TRBD1 (6 bases). From germline, CDR1 is LGHDT and CDR2 YNNKEL (reference sequence). With 4 bases removed from V and 11 bases from J, the gap between germline ends came to 29 bases. The CDR3 length is 17 residues. The CDR3 DNA is TGTGCCAGCAGCCGAGGAGCGGCGGCGGACAGCGGTGAGTCGGCTTTCTTT. Translated, it gives CASSRGAAADSGESAFF.

This chain uses TRBV5-4 with TRBJ1-2; possibly TRBD1 for D (6 bases). The CDR3 has 12 residues. V lost 4 bases to trimming and J lost 4 bases, with 8 bases between them. CDR1 is SGHNT, CDR2 YYREEE, per germline (reference sequence). The CDR3 reads CASSQQGYGYTF. CDR3 nucleotide sequence: TGTGCCAGCAGCCAACAGGGCTATGGCTACACCTTC.

This clone has just one count. In the same sample, other DNA sequences code for this CDR3. The V and J genes are TRBV5-1 and TRBJ1-4; 10 nucleotides agree with TRBD1. The CDR3 has 15 amino acids. CDR1 and CDR2 (germline): SGHRS, YFSETQ. V was pared by 4 bases and J by 8 bases, with 8 bases of the junction left unmatched. DNA for the CDR3: TGCGCCAGCAGCCCCGCCGGGACAGGGGACGAAAAACTGTTTTTT. Translating gives CASSPAGTGDEKLFF.

This chain joins TRBV6-2 or TRBV6-3 and TRBJ1-3; 8 bases agree with TRBD1. Germline values: CDR1 MNHEY, CDR2 SVGEGT. The CDR3 has 15 amino acids. V shed 4 bases, J shed 4 bases, and the junction held 6 bases outside the gene matches. In DNA form, the CDR3 reads TGTGCCAGCAGTTTTCGAGACAGGGGAGGAAACACCATATATTTT. It is translated as CASSFRDRGGNTIYF.

This chain joins TRBV7-8 and TRBJ1-6, with no clear D. The CDR3 consists of 15 residues. The ends were cut back, 2 bases at V and 7 bases at J, with 12 bases in the middle. Germline CDR1 and CDR2: SGHVS and FQNEAQ. CDR3 amino acids: CASSLILAVNSPLHF. CDR3 DNA sequence: TGTGCCAGCAGCTTAATTCTGGCCGTCAATTCACCCCTCCACTTT.

This clone has more than one count but fewer than ten. V and J are TRBV5-5 and TRBJ1-1; 7 positions agree with TRBD1. Germline V gene sequence: CDR1 SGHKS, CDR2 YYEKEE (reference sequence). This CDR3 spans 15 amino acids. V shed 0 bases and J 1 base; nucleotides not matched to a gene: 3. The CDR3 protein is CASSLAGTANTEAFF. The CDR3 DNA reads as TGTGCCAGCAGCTTGGCCGGGACAGCGAACACTGAAGCTTTCTTT.

The gene calls are TRBV16 and TRBJ2-2; D unclear. The CDR3 sequence is 14 residues long. V lost 4 bases, J lost 8 bases, and 14 bases lay in between. Germline CDR1 and CDR2: KGHSY and FQNENV. The CDR3 loop reads CASSPAAGAGELFF. The CDR3 DNA follows: TGTGCCAGCAGCCCGGCCGCAGGCGCGGGGGAGCTGTTTTTT.

The chain carries TRBV7-9 and TRBJ1-5; 9 bases are a match to TRBD1. CDR3 size: 14 residues. The V segment lost 1 base and the J segment 5 bases; nucleotides outside the gene matches: 0. Germline lookup yields CDR1 SEHNR and CDR2 FQNEAQ (reference sequence). The chain's CDR3 is CASSLGTGDQPQHF. DNA of the CDR3: TGTGCCAGCAGCTTAGGGACAGGGGATCAGCCCCAGCATTTT.

The gene calls are TRBV27 and TRBJ2-7; 14 bases agree with TRBD2. Germline assignment: CDR1 MNHEY and CDR2 SMNVEV (reference sequence). CDR3 length: 16 residues. V lost 4 bases to trimming and J lost 2 bases; unmatched junction nucleotides: 4. The chain's CDR3 is CASSSTGLAGAYEQYF. As DNA, the CDR3 is TGTGCCAGCAGTTCGACGGGACTAGCGGGAGCCTACGAGCAGTACTTC.

The chain combines TRBV15 with TRBJ2-3; 9 positions match TRBD1. Germline CDR1 and CDR2: LNHNV and YYDKDF (reference sequence). The CDR3 is 16 residues long. J gave up 4 bases and V 4 bases, and 9 bases lay outside the gene matches. The DNA of the CDR3 is TGTGCCACCAGCACCTTCGCGGGGACAGGGCCAGATACGCAGTATTTT. Its translation: CATSTFAGTGPDTQYF.

CDR3 loop: CASSLAGTGPYEQYF. The CDR3 DNA follows: TGTGCCAGCAGTTTAGCCGGGACAGGGCCTTACGAGCAGTACTTC. The chain uses TRBV27 and TRBJ2-7; 9 bases are shared with TRBD1. This CDR3 has 15 amino acids. CDR1 and CDR2 from the germline V gene are MNHEY and SMNVEV (reference sequence). V shed 2 bases and J 4 bases; nucleotides not matched to a gene: 6.